These T cell receptor beta chains were read from a single sample in a study of T cell repertoires in ileal Crohn's disease. Assay used: immunoSEQ multiplex PCR; TCRdb lists only in-frame clones, some missing. The sample lists approximately 27,000 clones; about three quarters were seen once. Sequencing used ileal tissue. The receptor set was obtained from an adult with Crohn's disease. CDR3s include the opening cysteine and the closing phenylalanine or tryptophan. D genes are given only for firm matches. The listing skips clone size in some rows; elsewhere it reads once, few, many or a size class.

V gene,J gene,clone size,D gene,CDR3 protein,CDR3 DNA
TRBV5-1,TRBJ2-3,.,.,CASSLAADTQYF,TGCGCCAGCAGCTTGGCGGCAGATACGCAGTATTTT
TRBV5-1,TRBJ1-4,.,.,CASSLAAGLGEKLFF,TGCGCCAGCAGCTTGGCCGCGGGGTTGGGCGAAAAACTGTTTTTT
TRBV28,TRBJ1-1,once,.,CASSLADGHEAFF,TGTGCCAGCAGTTTAGCGGACGGACATGAAGCTTTCTTT
TRBV27,TRBJ1-5,few,.,CASSRREGQPQHF,TGTGCCAGCAGCCGCAGGGAAGGTCAGCCCCAGCATTTT
TRBV19,TRBJ1-6,.,TRBD1,CASSPDRMNSPLHF,TGTGCCAGTAGTCCGGACAGGATGAATTCACCCCTCCACTTT
TRBV19,TRBJ2-5,.,TRBD2,CASSIVPTSGGYTQYF,TGTGCCAGTAGTATAGTACCGACTAGCGGGGGGTACACCCAGTACTTC
TRBV4-3,TRBJ1-1,.,.,CASSQAWEYTEAFF,TGCGCCAGCAGCCAAGCCTGGGAGTACACTGAAGCTTTCTTT
TRBV7-2,TRBJ2-5,.,TRBD1,CASSQNRGGETQYF,TGTGCCAGCAGCCAAAACAGGGGTGGTGAGACCCAGTACTTC
TRBV28,TRBJ2-7,.,.,CASQEGRLQSYEQYF,TGTGCCAGCCAGGAGGGACGGCTACAATCCTACGAGCAGTACTTC
TRBV5-5,TRBJ1-2,.,TRBD1,CASSLSGGWGYTF,TGTGCCAGCAGCTTATCAGGGGGCTGGGGCTACACCTTC
TRBV6-6,TRBJ2-3,.,TRBD1,CASSPGQGAGDTQYF,TGTGCCAGCAGTCCTGGACAGGGGGCTGGAGATACGCAGTATTTT
TRBV27,TRBJ2-7,.,TRBD1,CASSLKVGQGAYEQYF,TGTGCCAGCAGTTTGAAGGTCGGACAGGGCGCCTACGAGCAGTACTTC
TRBV5-4,TRBJ1-2,.,TRBD1,CASSSGGRQGAQGYTF,TGTGCCAGCAGCTCTGGTGGCCGACAGGGGGCGCAAGGCTACACCTTC
TRBV5-1,TRBJ2-2,.,TRBD2,CASSLRVAGSTGELFF,TGCGCCAGCAGCTTGAGAGTAGCGGGGTCGACCGGGGAGCTGTTTTTT
TRBV7-2,TRBJ2-7,.,.,CASSMSSGRYEQYF,TGTGCCAGCAGCATGAGTAGCGGAAGGTACGAGCAGTACTTC
TRBV7-3,TRBJ1-6,.,.,CASSLQGLGNSPLHF,TGTGCCAGCAGCTTACAGGGTTTGGGTAATTCACCCCTCCACTTT
TRBV5-8,TRBJ1-5,.,TRBD1,CASSSTGGGNQPQHF,TGTGCCAGCAGCTCGACAGGGGGCGGCAATCAGCCCCAGCATTTT
TRBV2,TRBJ1-6,.,.,CASSVVGGDSPLHF,TGTGCCAGCAGTGTGGTAGGGGGGGATTCACCCCTCCACTTT
TRBV5-4,TRBJ2-7,.,.,CASSFTGSSYEQYF,TGTGCCAGCAGCTTCACGGGGAGCTCCTACGAGCAGTACTTC
TRBV27,TRBJ2-7,.,TRBD2,CASRGLAGAREQYF,TGTGCCAGCAGGGGACTAGCGGGGGCCCGCGAGCAGTACTTC
TRBV5-4,TRBJ2-7,.,TRBD1,CASSLGQGPSEQYF,TGTGCCAGCAGCTTGGGACAGGGGCCCTCCGAGCAGTACTTC
TRBV12-5,TRBJ1-1,once,.,CASGLGDRQADTEAFF,TGTGCTAGTGGTTTGGGCGACAGGCAGGCGGACACTGAAGCTTTCTTT
TRBV29-1,TRBJ1-2,.,.,CSVFQGGYTF,TGCAGCGTTTTCCAGGGTGGCTACACCTTC
TRBV7-2,TRBJ1-5,once,.,CASSPRWASNQPQHF,TGTGCCAGCAGCCCCCGTTGGGCTAGCAATCAGCCCCAGCATTTT
TRBV7-9,TRBJ1-1,.,.,CASSLQGGTEAFF,TGTGCCAGCAGCTTACAGGGAGGGACTGAAGCTTTCTTT
TRBV7-9,TRBJ1-1,.,.,CASSLGGTVNTEAFF,TGTGCCAGCAGCTTAGGCGGGACGGTGAACACTGAAGCTTTCTTT
TRBV5-5,TRBJ1-5,once,.,CASSLRRNQPQHF,TGTGCCAGCAGCTTGAGGCGGAATCAGCCCCAGCATTTT